This TCR beta chain was identified in a study of identical twins. TCRdb analysed the 5' RACE reads with MiXCR anew, one entry per CDR3 protein. The sample contains around 1.7 million distinct CDR3 sequences, about 31% of which appear only once. CDR1 and CDR2 from the germline V gene are PRHDT and FYEKMQ (reference sequence). CDR3 length: 15 amino acids. This TCR came from a newborn girl in good health. The rearrangement uses TRBV13 and TRBJ2-5; maybe TRBD1 (6 bases). Matching the DNA end better, TRBJ2-7 makes the J call doubtful. The source material was cord blood. CDR3 in amino acids: CASSLTVQGSYEQYF. CDR3 DNA sequence: TGTGCCAGCAGCTTAACGGTACAGGGCTCCTACGAGCAGTACTTC.